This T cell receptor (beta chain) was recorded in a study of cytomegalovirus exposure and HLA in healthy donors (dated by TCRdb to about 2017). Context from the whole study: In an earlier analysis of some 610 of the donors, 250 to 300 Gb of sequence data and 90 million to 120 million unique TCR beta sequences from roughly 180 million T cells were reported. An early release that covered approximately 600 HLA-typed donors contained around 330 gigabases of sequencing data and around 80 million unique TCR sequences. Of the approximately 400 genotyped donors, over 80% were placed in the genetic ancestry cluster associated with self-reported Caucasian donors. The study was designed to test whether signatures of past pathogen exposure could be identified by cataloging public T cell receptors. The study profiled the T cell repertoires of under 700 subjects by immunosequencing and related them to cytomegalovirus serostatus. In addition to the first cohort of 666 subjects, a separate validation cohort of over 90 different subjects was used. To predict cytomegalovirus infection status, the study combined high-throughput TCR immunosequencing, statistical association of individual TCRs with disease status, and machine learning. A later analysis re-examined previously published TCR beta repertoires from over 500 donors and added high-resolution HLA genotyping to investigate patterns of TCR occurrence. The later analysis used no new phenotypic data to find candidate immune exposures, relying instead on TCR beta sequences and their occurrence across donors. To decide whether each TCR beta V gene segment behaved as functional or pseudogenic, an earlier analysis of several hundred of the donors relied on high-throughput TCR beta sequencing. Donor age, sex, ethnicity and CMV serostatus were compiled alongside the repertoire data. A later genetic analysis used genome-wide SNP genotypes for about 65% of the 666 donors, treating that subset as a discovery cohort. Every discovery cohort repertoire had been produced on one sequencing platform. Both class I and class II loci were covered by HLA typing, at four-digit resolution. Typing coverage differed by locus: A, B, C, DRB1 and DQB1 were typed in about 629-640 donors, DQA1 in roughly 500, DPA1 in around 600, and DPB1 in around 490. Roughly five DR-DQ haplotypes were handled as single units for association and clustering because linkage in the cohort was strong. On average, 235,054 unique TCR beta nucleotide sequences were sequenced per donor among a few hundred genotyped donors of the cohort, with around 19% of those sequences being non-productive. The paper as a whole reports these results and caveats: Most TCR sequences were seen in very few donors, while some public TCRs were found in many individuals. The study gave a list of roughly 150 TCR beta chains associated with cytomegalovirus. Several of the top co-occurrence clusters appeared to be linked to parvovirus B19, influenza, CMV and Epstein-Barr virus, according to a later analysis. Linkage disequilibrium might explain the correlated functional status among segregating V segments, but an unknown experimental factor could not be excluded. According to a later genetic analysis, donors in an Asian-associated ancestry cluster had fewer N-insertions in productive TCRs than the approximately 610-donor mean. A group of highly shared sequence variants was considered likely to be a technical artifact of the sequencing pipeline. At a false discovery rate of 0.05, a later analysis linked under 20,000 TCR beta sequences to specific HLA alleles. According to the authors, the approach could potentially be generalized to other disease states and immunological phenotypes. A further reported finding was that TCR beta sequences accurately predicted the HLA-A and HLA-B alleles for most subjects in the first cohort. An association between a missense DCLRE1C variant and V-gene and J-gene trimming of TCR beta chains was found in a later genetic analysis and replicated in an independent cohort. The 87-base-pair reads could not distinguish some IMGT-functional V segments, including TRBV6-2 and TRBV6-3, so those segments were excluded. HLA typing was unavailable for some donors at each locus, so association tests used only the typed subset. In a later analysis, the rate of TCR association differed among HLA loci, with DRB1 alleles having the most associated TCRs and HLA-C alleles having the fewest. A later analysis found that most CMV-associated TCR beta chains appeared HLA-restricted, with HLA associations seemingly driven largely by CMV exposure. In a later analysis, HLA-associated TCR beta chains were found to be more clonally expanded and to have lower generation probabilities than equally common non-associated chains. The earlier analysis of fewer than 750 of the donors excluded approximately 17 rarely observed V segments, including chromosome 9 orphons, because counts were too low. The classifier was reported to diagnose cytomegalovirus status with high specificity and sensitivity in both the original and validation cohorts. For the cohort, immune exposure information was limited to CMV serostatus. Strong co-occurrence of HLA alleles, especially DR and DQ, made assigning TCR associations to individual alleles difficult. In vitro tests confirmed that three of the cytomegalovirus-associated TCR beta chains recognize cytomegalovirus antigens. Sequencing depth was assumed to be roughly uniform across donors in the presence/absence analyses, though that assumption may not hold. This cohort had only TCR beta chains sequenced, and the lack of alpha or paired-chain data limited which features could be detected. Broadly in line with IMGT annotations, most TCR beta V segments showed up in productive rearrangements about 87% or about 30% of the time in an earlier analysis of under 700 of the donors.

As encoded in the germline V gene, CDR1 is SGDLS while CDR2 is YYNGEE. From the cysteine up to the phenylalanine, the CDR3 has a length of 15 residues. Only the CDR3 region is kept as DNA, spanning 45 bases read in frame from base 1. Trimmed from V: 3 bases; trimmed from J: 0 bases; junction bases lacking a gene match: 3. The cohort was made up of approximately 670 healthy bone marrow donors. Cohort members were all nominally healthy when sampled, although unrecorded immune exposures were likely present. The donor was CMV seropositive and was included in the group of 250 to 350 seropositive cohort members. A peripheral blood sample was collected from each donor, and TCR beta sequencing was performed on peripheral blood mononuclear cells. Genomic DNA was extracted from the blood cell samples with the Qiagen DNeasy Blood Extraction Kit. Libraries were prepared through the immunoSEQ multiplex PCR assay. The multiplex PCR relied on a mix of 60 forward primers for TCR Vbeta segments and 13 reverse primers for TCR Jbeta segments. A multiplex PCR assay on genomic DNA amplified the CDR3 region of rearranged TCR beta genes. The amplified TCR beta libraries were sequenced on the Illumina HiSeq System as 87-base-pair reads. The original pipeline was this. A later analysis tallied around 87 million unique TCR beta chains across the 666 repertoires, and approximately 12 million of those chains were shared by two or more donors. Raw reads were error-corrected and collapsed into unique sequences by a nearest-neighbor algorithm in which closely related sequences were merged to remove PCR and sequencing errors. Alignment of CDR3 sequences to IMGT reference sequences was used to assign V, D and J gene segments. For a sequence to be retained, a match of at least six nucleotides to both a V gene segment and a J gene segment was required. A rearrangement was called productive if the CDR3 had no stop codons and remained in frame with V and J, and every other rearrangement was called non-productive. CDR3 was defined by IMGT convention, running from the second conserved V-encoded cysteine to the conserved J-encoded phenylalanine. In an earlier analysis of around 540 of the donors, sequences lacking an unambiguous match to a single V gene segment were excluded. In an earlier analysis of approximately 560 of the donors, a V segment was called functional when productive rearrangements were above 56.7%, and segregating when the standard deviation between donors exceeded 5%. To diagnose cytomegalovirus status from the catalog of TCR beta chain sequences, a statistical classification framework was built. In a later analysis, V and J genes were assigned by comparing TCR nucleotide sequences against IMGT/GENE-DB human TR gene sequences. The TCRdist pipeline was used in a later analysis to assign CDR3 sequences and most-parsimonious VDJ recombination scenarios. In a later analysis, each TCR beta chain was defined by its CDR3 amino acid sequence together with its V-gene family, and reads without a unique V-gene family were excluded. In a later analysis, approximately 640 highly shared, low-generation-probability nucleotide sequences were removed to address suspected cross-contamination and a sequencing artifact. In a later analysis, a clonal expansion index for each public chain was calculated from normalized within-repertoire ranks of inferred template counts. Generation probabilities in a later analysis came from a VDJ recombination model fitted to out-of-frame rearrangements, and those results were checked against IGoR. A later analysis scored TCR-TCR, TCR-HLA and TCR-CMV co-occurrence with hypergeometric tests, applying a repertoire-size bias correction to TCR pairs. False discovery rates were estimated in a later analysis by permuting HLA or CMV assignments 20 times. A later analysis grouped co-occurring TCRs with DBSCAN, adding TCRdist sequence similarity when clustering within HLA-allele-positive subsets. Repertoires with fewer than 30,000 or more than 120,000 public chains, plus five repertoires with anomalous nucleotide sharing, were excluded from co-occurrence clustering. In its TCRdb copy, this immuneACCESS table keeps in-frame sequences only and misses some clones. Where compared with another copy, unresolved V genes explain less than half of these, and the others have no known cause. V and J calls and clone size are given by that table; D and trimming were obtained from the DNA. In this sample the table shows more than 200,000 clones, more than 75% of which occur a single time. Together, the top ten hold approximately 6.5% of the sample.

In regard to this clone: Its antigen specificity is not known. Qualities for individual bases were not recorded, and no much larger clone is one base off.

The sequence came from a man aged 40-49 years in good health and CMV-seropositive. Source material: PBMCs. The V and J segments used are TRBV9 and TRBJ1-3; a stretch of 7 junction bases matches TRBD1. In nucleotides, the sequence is TGTGCCAGCAGCGGCGGGACAGTCTCTGGAAACACCATATATTTT. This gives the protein CASSGGTVSGNTIYF.